This TCR beta chain was identified during a study of graft-versus-host responses after intestinal transplantation. Study information: Multivisceral, liver-intestinal, or isolated intestinal grafts went to recipients.

This CDR3 spans 14 amino acids. V trimming: 2 bases; J trimming: 9 bases; junction bases outside the gene matches: 4. Looked up from germline, CDR1 is LGHNA and CDR2 is YNFKEQ. Some clones are missing from TCRdb's copy, which holds only in-frame ones; the method was immunoSEQ multiplex PCR. The sample holds under 100,000 clones, 80% to 95% seen once. The sequences come from PBMCs, collected about 460 days after intestinal transplant. The chain employs TRBV4-2 and TRBJ1-6, with 7 bases fitting TRBD1. This TCR was sampled from a human patient who received an intestinal transplant, so some T cells may come from the graft donor. CDR3 sequence reads: CASSQTGEASPLHF. In DNA form, the CDR3 reads TGTGCCAGCAGCCAAACAGGGGAGGCTTCACCCCTCCACTTT.